This paragraph covers one T cell receptor (beta chain) sequence. What it binds is unknown. Here immunoSEQ multiplex PCR was the method, and the copy in TCRdb shows in-frame clones only, minus some. The sample lists 75,000 to 95,000 clones; less than 85% were seen once. This specimen comes from a study of T cells in localized non-small cell lung cancer. General study results and limits: Without multi-region sequencing, intratumor heterogeneity could not be excluded. Detection in adjacent lung was observed for a median around 59 of the top 100 tumor clones.

Germline V gene sequence: CDR1 SGHTA, CDR2 FQGNSA. The V gene lost 6 bases and the J gene lost 0 bases, with 15 bases spanning the gap. The CDR3 loop spans 15 amino acids. The TCR was taken from a man aged 40 to 75 with stage II squamous cell lung carcinoma. The chain recombines TRBV7-2 with TRBJ2-7, with D maybe TRBD1 (6 bases). Here the sequenced sample was PBMCs, taken before any cancer treatment. CDR3 nucleotides: TGTGCCAGCAGTCCTTATGGGGGCCGCTCCTACGAGCAGTACTTC. This codes for CASSPYGGRSYEQYF.